This is a list of T cell receptor beta chains from one sample in a study of cytomegalovirus exposure and HLA in healthy donors. Clones were sequenced by immunoSEQ multiplex PCR, and TCRdb holds only the in-frame ones, with some missing. The repertoire holds 200,000 to 250,000 clones, with approximately 87% as singletons. The source material was PBMCs. The source is a human donor in good health. Each CDR3 is given with its conserved first and last residue. The order of the fields is clone size, J gene, V gene, D gene, CDR3 DNA, CDR3 protein. A D gene is named only where the DNA matches it firmly. Expanded clones are given a class, and other clones once, few, many or no size at all.

>-|TRBJ1-1|TRBV7-9|-
TGTTCCAGCAGCTTAGAACGGTCCACGGGAGCTTTCTTT
CSSSLERSTGAFF
>-|TRBJ1-4|TRBV5-5|TRBD1
TGTGCCAGCAGCTTGTTGGACAGGGATGAAAAACTGTTTTTT
CASSLLDRDEKLFF
>-|TRBJ2-5|TRBV4-1|TRBD2
TGCGCCAGCAGCCCCGGGACTAGTTATGAGACCCAGTACTTC
CASSPGTSYETQYF
>once|TRBJ2-3|TRBV11-2|TRBD1
TGTGCCAGCAGCTTATTTGTCCAGGGGGCAACAGATACGCAGTATTTT
CASSLFVQGATDTQYF
>-|TRBJ1-1|TRBV2|-
TGTGCCAGCAGGGGGCTTGGGACTGAAGCTTTCTTT
CASRGLGTEAFF
>-|TRBJ1-2|TRBV11-2|TRBD1
TGTGCCAGCAGCTTCGGGGGACCGGGACAGGCTATCTATGGCTACACCTTC
CASSFGGPGQAIYGYTF
>-|TRBJ1-2|TRBV7-9|TRBD1
TGTGCCAGCAGCTGGGACAGTGACCTCTATGGCTACACCTTC
CASSWDSDLYGYTF
>-|TRBJ2-2|TRBV5-3|TRBD2
TGTGCCAGAAGACCACCAACTAGCGGGGGGAACACCGGGGAGCTGTTTTTT
CARRPPTSGGNTGELFF
>-|TRBJ2-6|TRBV6-6|-
TGTGCCAGCAGTTACTCGACGGGTGGGGCCAACGTCCTGACTTTC
CASSYSTGGANVLTF
>-|TRBJ2-5|TRBV21-1|-
TGTGCCAGCAGTCGACAGGGGCCCTTGAGAAGAGAGACCCAGTACTTC
CASSRQGPLRRETQYF
>-|TRBJ2-7|TRBV5-1|-
TGCGCCAGCAGCTCAATCGGTGGGAGGCACTACGAGCAGTACTTC
CASSSIGGRHYEQYF
>once|TRBJ1-2|TRBV2|-
TGTGCCAGCAGTGCACAACAGGGCAGGGGTGGCTACACCTTC
CASSAQQGRGGYTF
>few|TRBJ2-7|TRBV19|-
TGTGCCAGTAGTATGGGCCAGGGTAGGAGCCGCTACGAGCAGTACTTC
CASSMGQGRSRYEQYF
>-|TRBJ2-7|TRBV4-3|TRBD2
TGCGCCAGCAGCCAAGAAGGGGCCGGGGGGTACGAGCAGTACTTC
CASSQEGAGGYEQYF
>-|TRBJ2-7|TRBV7-2|TRBD1
TGTGCCAGCAGCTCTCGGGCAGGGGGCGCATACGAGCAGTACTTC
CASSSRAGGAYEQYF
>-|TRBJ2-7|TRBV6-1|TRBD1
TGTGCCAGCAGTGATAGTCCCAGACAGGGGGCAGGGGAGCAGTACTTC
CASSDSPRQGAGEQYF
>-|TRBJ2-3|TRBV14|-
TGTGCCAGCAGCCAAGATCAGGCTAGCTTCTTGAGCACAGATACGCAGTATTTT
CASSQDQASFLSTDTQYF
>-|TRBJ2-3|TRBV7-2|-
TGTGCCAGCCGTAAAACAGATACGCAGTATTTT
CASRKTDTQYF
>-|TRBJ1-5|TRBV10-1|-
TGCGCCAGCTTCGAAGGGGAATATAGCAATCAGCCCCAGCATTTT
CASFEGEYSNQPQHF
>-|TRBJ2-5|TRBV19|-
TGTGCCAGTGGTGAGGGCCGGGAGACCCAGTACTTC
CASGEGRETQYF
>-|TRBJ2-7|TRBV2|-
TGTGCCAGCAGTGGACAGCGTACCTACGAGCAGTACTTC
CASSGQRTYEQYF
>-|TRBJ2-1|TRBV12-5|TRBD2
TGTGCTAGTGGTCTCTTGGGGGGGGATGAGCAGTTCTTC
CASGLLGGDEQFF
>once|TRBJ2-5|TRBV2|TRBD2
TGTGCCAGCAGTGAGGGAGGGGCGGGAGATCGCGAGACCCAGTACTTC
CASSEGGAGDRETQYF
>once|TRBJ2-7|TRBV11-3|TRBD2
TGTGCCAGCAGCTTCGGGGGGTCTACTAGGGAGCAGTACTTC
CASSFGGSTREQYF
>-|TRBJ1-1|TRBV15|TRBD1
TGTGCCACCAGCAGAGCCGGGACAGGGAGGACTGAAGCTTTCTTT
CATSRAGTGRTEAFF
>-|TRBJ2-1|TRBV7-7|TRBD2
TGTGCTAGCAGCTTAGCGGGAGGTGGGAATGAGCAGTTCTTC
CASSLAGGGNEQFF
>-|TRBJ2-7|TRBV6-6|TRBD2
TGTGCCAGCCTCGGTCGGCGGGGGACCGAGCAGTACTTC
CASLGRRGTEQYF
>-|TRBJ2-5|TRBV2|-
TGTGCCAGCGGAGGGCTCGCAGAGACCCAGTACTTC
CASGGLAETQYF
>-|TRBJ1-1|TRBV11-3|TRBD1
TGTGCCAGCAGCTTGACAGGGAAAACTGAAGCTTTCTTT
CASSLTGKTEAFF
>-|TRBJ2-1|TRBV12-5|TRBD1
TGTGCTAGTGGTTTGAGAGGACAGGGGGCTAGTGAGCAGTTCTTC
CASGLRGQGASEQFF
>-|TRBJ2-1|TRBV5-1|-
TGCGCCAGCAGCTTGGCGGTGGAGTACAATGAGCAGTTCTTC
CASSLAVEYNEQFF
>-|TRBJ1-3|TRBV18|-
TGTGCCAGCTCACCTCCGACACTAAACACCATATATTTT
CASSPPTLNTIYF
>-|TRBJ2-1|TRBV7-6|-
TGTGCCAGCAGCTTAGGTATTGAGCAGTTCTTC
CASSLGIEQFF
>few|TRBJ2-5|TRBV19|-
TGTGCCAGTAGTACCCCCCAGGGCAGGGCTAACCAAGAGACCCAGTACTTC
CASSTPQGRANQETQYF
>-|TRBJ1-1|TRBV9|-
TGTGCCAGCAGCCCCGACAAGAACACTGAAGCTTTCTTT
CASSPDKNTEAFF
>-|TRBJ2-7|TRBV5-1|-
TGCGCCAGCAGCAAAGGCGGGACAGTTAGCTCCTACGAGCAGTACTTC
CASSKGGTVSSYEQYF
>-|TRBJ2-7|TRBV5-1|-
TGCGCCAGCAGCTCTAGGACAGCGAACCAAGCCACCTACGAGCAGTACTTC
CASSSRTANQATYEQYF
>-|TRBJ1-1|TRBV27|-
TGTGCCAGCAGACATACCAACACTGAAGCTTTCTTT
CASRHTNTEAFF
>-|TRBJ2-1|TRBV6-5|TRBD1
TGTGCCAGCATCTCAGGGGGTAATGAGCAGTTCTTC
CASISGGNEQFF
>-|TRBJ2-1|TRBV6-5|-
TGTGCCAGCAGTTCTACCAGGGTCGGCGCGGGAAATGAGCAGTTCTTC
CASSSTRVGAGNEQFF
>few|TRBJ1-2|TRBV28|TRBD1
TGTGCCAGCAGCCTACAGGGGGGTGGGAGCTATGGCTACACCTTC
CASSLQGGGSYGYTF
>few|TRBJ2-5|TRBV5-1|TRBD2
TGCGCCAGCAGCTTGAAACAGGCTAGCGGTCAAGAGACCCAGTACTTC
CASSLKQASGQETQYF
>-|TRBJ2-3|TRBV29-1|TRBD2
TGCAGCGTTGGAGTAGCGGGAGTGTCAGATACGCAGTATTTT
CSVGVAGVSDTQYF
>-|TRBJ1-1|TRBV5-1|TRBD1
TGCGCCAGCAGCTTGGAGGGGACAGGGCCCCAAGCTTTCTTT
CASSLEGTGPQAFF
>-|TRBJ1-2|TRBV7-9|TRBD1
TGTGCCAGCAGCGTACAGGGGGCGAGCGGCTACACCTTC
CASSVQGASGYTF